Listed here are 21 T cell receptor beta chains from one sample, sequenced in a study of cytotoxic CD8 clonotypes in ibrutinib-treated CLL. Profiling relied on immunoSEQ multiplex PCR, and the TCRdb table lists in-frame clones only, not all of them. Altogether over 150,000 clones are present, approximately 68% being singletons, with the ten largest covering under 15%. The source material was PBMCs, sampled after 24 months of ibrutinib treatment. These receptors all stem from a human donor with chronic lymphocytic leukemia.

The table lists this clone with a few counts. The J gene is TRBJ2-7, the V gene TRBV28; 10 nucleotides match TRBD2. Germline CDR1 and CDR2: MDHEN and SYDVKM. The CDR3 consists of 15 residues. V dropped 7 bases and J dropped 5; count of bases not matched to a gene: 11. The CDR3 is CASTLPLAGRNEQYF. DNA for the CDR3: TGTGCCAGCACCCTCCCACTAGCGGGGAGAAACGAGCAGTACTTC.

The chain has TRBV15 and TRBJ2-3; D not resolved. Germline CDR1 and CDR2: LNHNV and YYDKDF (reference sequence). V shed 5 bases and J shed 1 base, with 16 bases lying between them. The CDR3 loop spans 16 amino acids. CDR3 loop: CATSRGIGSGTDTQYF. CDR3 DNA: TGTGCCACCAGCCGAGGCATCGGGTCAGGCACAGATACGCAGTATTTT.

The rearrangement joins TRBV30 to TRBJ1-1; TRBD1 matches at 7 bases. Germline V gene lookup returns CDR1 GTSNPN and CDR2 SVGIG (reference sequence). V lost 1 base to trimming and J lost 0 bases; unmatched junction nucleotides: 8. This CDR3 spans 16 amino acids. Here the CDR3 DNA reads TGTGCCTGGAGTGACCTACCGGGACAGATGAACACTGAAGCTTTCTTT. It translates to CAWSDLPGQMNTEAFF.

The CDR3 nucleotides are TGTGCCAGCAGTTCGAACAGTCCCCCGAACACCGGGGAGCTGTTTTTT. The encoded protein is CASSSNSPPNTGELFF. The chain recombines TRBV6-5 with TRBJ2-2, with D uncertain. The V gene lost 4 bases and the J gene lost 0 bases, with 12 bases spanning the gap. From germline, CDR1 is MNHEY and CDR2 SVGAGI. The CDR3 has 16 amino acids.

The CDR3 sequence: CASSVGGSTQPQHF. The CDR3 coding sequence is TGTGCCAGCAGCGTCGGAGGTTCCACCCAGCCCCAGCATTTT. The gene calls are TRBV9 and TRBJ1-5; D unresolved. The V end was cut by 2 bases, the J end by 7 bases, with 13 bases between. The CDR3 covers 14 residues. In germline, CDR1 is SGDLS, CDR2 YYNGEE. Full variable domain (outside the CDR3, taken from reference TRBV9 and TRBJ1-5): DSGVTQTPKHLITATGQRVTLRCSPRSGDLSVYWYQQSLDQGLQFLIQYYNGEERAKGNILERFSAQQFPDLHSELNLSSLELGDSALYFCASSVGGSTQPQHFGDGTRLSIL.

The V and J genes are TRBV29-1 and TRBJ1-2, with 9 bases aligning to TRBD1. The CDR3 loop spans 12 amino acids. Germline CDR1 and CDR2: SQVTM and ANQGSEA. The V and J ends lost 7 bases and 8 bases, in that order; junction bases with no gene match: 8. This chain's CDR3 is CSAGDRAYGYTF. Here the CDR3 DNA reads TGCAGCGCCGGGGACAGGGCATACGGCTACACCTTC.

The chain employs TRBV11-1 and TRBJ2-3, with TRBD2 identical over 7 bases. CDR1 and CDR2 from the germline V gene are SGHAT and FQDESV (reference sequence). The length of the CDR3 is 16 residues. With 5 bases clipped from V and 1 base from J, the junction kept 9 bases outside the gene matches. Here the CDR3 reads CASSDNLAGGTDTQYF. The CDR3 nucleotides read TGTGCCAGCAGCGATAACTTGGCGGGAGGCACAGATACGCAGTATTTT.

The chain combines TRBV11-1 with TRBJ2-3; D unresolved. CDR3 length: 14 residues. V lost 5 bases and J 3 bases, leaving 12 bases between the germline ends. Per the germline V gene, CDR1 is SGHAT and CDR2 is FQDESV (reference sequence). Here the CDR3 reads CASSSRWVTDTQYF. The CDR3 DNA sequence: TGTGCCAGCAGCAGCCGGTGGGTAACAGATACGCAGTATTTT.

The genes are TRBV5-1 and TRBJ2-7; TRBD2 matches 8 bases. CDR3 length: 14 amino acids. Germline V gene lookup returns CDR1 SGHRS and CDR2 YFSETQ. V lost 2 bases to trimming and J lost 3 bases; unmatched junction nucleotides: 4. CDR3 sequence: CASSFTSGIYEQYF. CDR3 DNA sequence: TGCGCCAGCAGCTTCACTAGCGGAATCTACGAGCAGTACTTC.

There are a few counts of this clone. This chain uses TRBV6-6 with TRBJ2-5; D is possibly TRBD1 (5 bases). In germline, CDR1 is MNHNY, CDR2 SVGAGI (reference sequence). Trimming removed 6 bases from V and 4 bases from J, with 12 bases in between. The CDR3 totals 13 residues. DNA of the CDR3: TGTGCCAGCAGGGGGCTGCCTGGAGAGACCCAGTACTTC. Translation gives CASRGLPGETQYF.

This clone was recorded only once. The chain employs TRBV27 and TRBJ2-7; tentative D call: TRBD2 (6 bases). Germline assignment: CDR1 MNHEY and CDR2 SMNVEV (reference sequence). The V gene lost 4 bases and the J gene lost 5 bases, with 18 bases spanning the gap. The CDR3 has 15 residues. CDR3 bases: TGTGCCAGCAGTTCACGGCGGGGCAGGGTAAACGAGCAGTACTTC. Translation: CASSSRRGRVNEQYF.

The rearrangement uses TRBV14 and TRBJ2-7; no clear D gene. The germline V gene encodes CDR1 SGHDN and CDR2 FVKESK. V was shortened by 0 bases and J by 4 bases, with 13 bases between the two germline ends. The CDR3 totals 15 residues. This chain's CDR3 is CASSQEISGSYEQYF. CDR3 DNA: TGTGCCAGCAGCCAAGAGATTAGTGGTTCTTACGAGCAGTACTTC.

This rearrangement joins TRBV6-5 to TRBJ2-7; D is ambiguous. Germline assignment: CDR1 MNHEY and CDR2 SVGAGI. The CDR3 sequence is 16 residues long. The ends were cut back, 0 bases at V and 1 base at J, with 13 bases in the middle. The CDR3, as DNA: TGTGCCAGCAGTTACTCGATGTTAGCTCCTTCCTACGAGCAGTACTTC. It translates to CASSYSMLAPSYEQYF.

This chain uses TRBV9 with TRBJ2-7, with 7 bases that match TRBD1. The ends lost 0 bases at V and 2 bases at J; junction bases unmatched: 5. The germline CDR1 and CDR2 sequences are SGDLS and YYNGEE. There are 15 residues in the CDR3. CDR3 residues: CASSVGPGGPYEQYF. Here the CDR3 DNA reads TGTGCCAGCAGCGTAGGACCAGGGGGACCCTACGAGCAGTACTTC.

The rearrangement links TRBV10-3 to TRBJ2-2, with D hard to call. The CDR3 covers 16 residues. Between the trimmed V and J ends, which lost 6 bases and 0 bases, there was a span of 14 bases. Per the germline V gene, CDR1 is ENHRY and CDR2 is SYGVKD. The CDR3 loop reads CAIRDPARTNTGELFF. CDR3 in DNA: TGTGCCATCAGGGACCCCGCGCGGACGAACACCGGGGAGCTGTTTTTT.

Turning to this clone: One junction end does not reproduce the germline sequence, and a read error may be involved. CDR3 loop: CASRLGDRGDTEAFF. The CDR3 DNA sequence: TGTGCCAGCAGATTAGGGGACAGGGGGGACACTGAAGCTTTCTTT. The chain couples TRBV11-2 to TRBJ1-1; 11 bases match TRBD1. This CDR3 has 15 residues. Germline V lookup: CDR1 SGHAT, CDR2 FQNNGV.

The chain joins TRBV29-1 to TRBJ2-7; 9 bases are a match to TRBD1. The ends lost 5 bases at V and 6 bases at J; junction bases unmatched: 11. The CDR3 is 14 amino acids. The germline V gene encodes CDR1 SQVTM and CDR2 ANQGSEA. The CDR3: CSVSSTGGHSEQYF. The CDR3 coding sequence is TGCAGCGTTAGCTCGACAGGGGGGCATAGCGAGCAGTACTTC.

This chain links TRBV29-1 with TRBJ2-2; 10 nucleotides align to TRBD1. In germline, CDR1 is SQVTM, CDR2 ANQGSEA. This CDR3 region has 16 residues. V shed 6 bases and J 4 bases; nucleotides not matched to a gene: 11. The CDR3 region is CSVTTPGQGVTGELFF. The DNA of the CDR3 is TGCAGCGTCACAACCCCCGGACAGGGGGTCACCGGGGAGCTGTTTTTT.

This chain joins TRBV18 and TRBJ2-2; 10 bases match TRBD2. Germline V gene data show CDR1 as KGHSH and CDR2 as LQKENI. The CDR3 sequence is 16 residues long. The J segment lost 1 base and the V segment lost 3 bases, leaving 2 bases of the junction unmatched. DNA for the CDR3: TGTGCCAGCTCACCGCGGACTAGCGGGAACACCGGGGAGCTGTTTTTT. This translates into CASSPRTSGNTGELFF. Looking up the rest from reference TRBV18 and TRBJ2-2 gives the full variable domain: NAGVMQNPRHLVRRRGQEARLRCSPMKGHSHVYWYRQLPEEGLKFMVYLQKENIIDESGMPKERFSAEFPKEGPSILRIQQVVRGDSAAYFCASSPRTSGNTGELFFGEGSRLTVL.

This clone has more than one count but fewer than ten. V usage is TRBV5-4 and J usage is TRBJ2-1; D not resolved. Deletions cut 1 base from V and 14 bases from J, with 13 bases between. Germline assignment: CDR1 SGHNT and CDR2 YYREEE (reference sequence). CDR3 length: 12 residues. The DNA for the CDR3 is TGTGCCAGCAGCTTGTTCCAGGACCGGGAGTTCTTC. Translated, it gives CASSLFQDREFF.

This clone was detected only a few times. This chain uses TRBV27 with TRBJ2-6; unclear D gene. This CDR3 contains 14 residues. Trimming shortened V by 6 bases and J by 0 bases, and 6 bases separated the two germline ends. Germline assignment: CDR1 MNHEY and CDR2 SMNVEV (reference sequence). CDR3 nucleotide sequence: TGTGCCAGCAGCACTACCTCTGGGGCCAACGTCCTGACTTTC. This codes for CASSTTSGANVLTF.